A single T cell receptor (beta chain) is shown here with its context. The sample has other DNA sequences that encode this CDR3 too. The record originates from a study of shared clonotypes between healthy human individuals. About the research overall: CD4 naive cells filled three plates per donor, CD4 memory three, CD8 naive two and CD8 memory one.

Splitting of each subset's genomic DNA was done evenly across several immunoSEQ plates. Original analysis: Filtering differed because ImmunoSEQ produced junction-only sequences that carried no quality scores. Assay: immunoSEQ multiplex PCR; the TCRdb copy retains only in-frame clones and omits some. V, J and clone size were drawn from that table, and D and trimming were deduced from the DNA. The sample lists over 2 million clones; roughly 94% were seen once. Germline assignment: CDR1 MDHEN and CDR2 SYDVKM. The CDR3 loop spans 15 amino acids. Unmatched junction bases numbered 5, after V lost 1 base and J lost 8 bases.

The TCR sequence derives from a man between 18 and 29 years old in good health. The sample comprised naive CD4+ T cells sorted from blood. The subset: CD45RA+ positively selected. V usage is TRBV28 and J usage is TRBJ1-4; 9 nucleotides line up with TRBD1. CDR3 sequence reads: CASSLLTGGREKLFF. The CDR3 nucleotides are TGTGCCAGCAGTTTATTGACAGGGGGTCGCGAAAAACTGTTTTTT.